This T cell receptor beta chain appears in the sequencing data of a study of blood T cell repertoires in COVID-19. Study at large: The samples span acute and convalescent COVID-19 from the United States, Italy and Spain. PBMCs, B-cell-depleted T cells, or T cells provided the cDNA or gDNA that made up the material.

V dropped 3 bases and J dropped 3 bases, with 3 bases sitting between them. The CDR3 totals 12 residues. Germline-derived CDR1 and CDR2 are WNHNN and SYGVQD (reference sequence). Original handling: Reference gene primer amplification yielded estimated nucleated cell counts. Libraries were prepared by immunoSEQ multiplex PCR; TCRdb keeps only in-frame clonotypes and omits some of them. V and J calls and clone size are given by that table; D and trimming were obtained from the DNA. The sample yields tens of thousands of clones, 81% seen once. This clonotype was obtained from a woman between 70 and 85 years old with acute or convalescent COVID-19. The chain recombines TRBV10-1 with TRBJ1-5, with D uncertain. Material for sequencing was peripheral blood. Here the CDR3 DNA reads TGCGCCAGCAGTGATATCAATCAGCCCCAGCATTTT. Translation: CASSDINQPQHF.